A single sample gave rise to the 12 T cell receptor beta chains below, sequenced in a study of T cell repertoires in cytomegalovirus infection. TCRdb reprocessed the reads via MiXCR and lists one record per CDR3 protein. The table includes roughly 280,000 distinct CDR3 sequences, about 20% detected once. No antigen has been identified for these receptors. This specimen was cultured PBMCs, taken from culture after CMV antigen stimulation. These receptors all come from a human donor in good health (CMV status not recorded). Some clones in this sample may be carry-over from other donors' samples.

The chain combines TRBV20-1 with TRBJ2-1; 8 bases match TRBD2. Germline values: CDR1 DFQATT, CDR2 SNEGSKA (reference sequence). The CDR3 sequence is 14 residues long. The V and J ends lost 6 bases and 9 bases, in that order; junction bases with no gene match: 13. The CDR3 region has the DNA TGCAGTGCGGGTCCCAGCGGGAGTCGGGTTGAGCAGTTCTTC. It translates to CSAGPSGSRVEQFF.

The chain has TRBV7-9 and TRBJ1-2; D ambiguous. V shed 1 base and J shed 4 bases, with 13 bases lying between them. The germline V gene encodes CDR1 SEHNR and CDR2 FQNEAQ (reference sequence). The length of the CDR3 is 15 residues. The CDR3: CASSLVGTRSYGYTF. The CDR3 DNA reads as TGTGCCAGCAGCTTAGTCGGCACTCGGAGCTATGGCTACACCTTC. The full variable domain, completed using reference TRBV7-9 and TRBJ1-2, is DTGVSQNPRHKITKRGQNVTFRCDPISEHNRLYWYRQTLGQGPEFLTYFQNEAQLEKSRLLSDRFSAERPKGSFSTLEIQRTEQGDSAMYLCASSLVGTRSYGYTFGSGTRLTVV.

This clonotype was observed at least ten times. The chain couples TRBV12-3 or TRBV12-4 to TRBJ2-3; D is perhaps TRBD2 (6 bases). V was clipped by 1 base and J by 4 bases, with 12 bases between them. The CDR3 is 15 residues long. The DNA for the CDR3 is TGTGCCAGCAGTTTAGGGGGACTTCGGGCAGATACGCAGTATTTT. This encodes CASSLGGLRADTQYF.

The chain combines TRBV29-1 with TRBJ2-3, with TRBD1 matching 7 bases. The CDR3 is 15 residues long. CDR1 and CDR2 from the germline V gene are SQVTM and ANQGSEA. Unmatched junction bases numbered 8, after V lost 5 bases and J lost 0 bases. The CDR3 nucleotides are TGCAGCGTTCTTTCGGACAGGCGGAGCACAGATACGCAGTATTTT. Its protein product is CSVLSDRRSTDTQYF.

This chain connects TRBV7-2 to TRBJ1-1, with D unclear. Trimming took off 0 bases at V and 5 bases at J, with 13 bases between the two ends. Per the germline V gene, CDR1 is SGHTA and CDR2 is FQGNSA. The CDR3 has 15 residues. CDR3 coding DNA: TGTGCCAGCAGCTTAGCGCGGCAGGCGAGGACTGAAGCTTTCTTT. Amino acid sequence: CASSLARQARTEAFF.

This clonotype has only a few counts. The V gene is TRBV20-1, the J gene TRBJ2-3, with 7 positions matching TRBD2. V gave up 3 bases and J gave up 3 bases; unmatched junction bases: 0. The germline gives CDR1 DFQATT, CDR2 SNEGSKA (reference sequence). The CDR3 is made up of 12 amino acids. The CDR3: CSASGGTDTQYF. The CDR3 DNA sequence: TGCAGTGCTAGCGGGGGGACAGATACGCAGTATTTT.

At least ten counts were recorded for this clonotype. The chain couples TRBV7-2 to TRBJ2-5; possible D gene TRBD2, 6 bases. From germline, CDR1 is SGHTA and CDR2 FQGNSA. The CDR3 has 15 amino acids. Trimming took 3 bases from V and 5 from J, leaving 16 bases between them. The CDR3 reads CASSFGGLGAETQYF. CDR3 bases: TGTGCCAGCAGCTTTGGGGGACTCGGGGCGGAGACCCAGTACTTC.

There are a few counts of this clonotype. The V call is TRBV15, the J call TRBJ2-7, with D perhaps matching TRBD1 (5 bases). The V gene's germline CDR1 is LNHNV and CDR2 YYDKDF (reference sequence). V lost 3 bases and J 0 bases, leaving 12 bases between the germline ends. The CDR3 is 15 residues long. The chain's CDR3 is CATSSPDRSSYEQYF. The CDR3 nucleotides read TGTGCCACCAGCAGCCCCGACAGAAGCTCCTACGAGCAGTACTTC. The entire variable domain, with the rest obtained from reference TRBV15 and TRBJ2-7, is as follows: DAMVIQNPRYQVTQFGKPVTLSCSQTLNHNVMYWYQQKSSQAPKLLFHYYDKDFNNEADTPDNFQSRRPNTSFCFLDIRSPGLGDTAMYLCATSSPDRSSYEQYFGPGTRLTVT.

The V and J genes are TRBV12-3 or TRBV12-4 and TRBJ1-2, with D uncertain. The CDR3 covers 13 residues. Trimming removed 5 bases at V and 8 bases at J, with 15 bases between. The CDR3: CASSLSGEGGYTF. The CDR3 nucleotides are TGTGCCAGCAGTCTGAGCGGGGAAGGCGGCTACACCTTC.

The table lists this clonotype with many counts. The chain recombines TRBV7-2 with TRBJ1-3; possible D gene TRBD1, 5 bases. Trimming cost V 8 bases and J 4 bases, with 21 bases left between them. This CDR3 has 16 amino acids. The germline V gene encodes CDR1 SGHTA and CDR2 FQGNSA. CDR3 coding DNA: TGTGCCAGCGTCAACAATAGGGGAATCGGCGGAAACACCATATATTTT. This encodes CASVNNRGIGGNTIYF.

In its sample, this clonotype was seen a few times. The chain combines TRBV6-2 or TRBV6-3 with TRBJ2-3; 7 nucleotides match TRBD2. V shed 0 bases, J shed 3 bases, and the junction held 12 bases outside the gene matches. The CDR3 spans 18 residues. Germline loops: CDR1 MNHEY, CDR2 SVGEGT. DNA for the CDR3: TGTGCCAGCAGTTACTCGATTGGCGGGAGACGGAGTACAGATACGCAGTATTTT. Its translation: CASSYSIGGRRSTDTQYF.

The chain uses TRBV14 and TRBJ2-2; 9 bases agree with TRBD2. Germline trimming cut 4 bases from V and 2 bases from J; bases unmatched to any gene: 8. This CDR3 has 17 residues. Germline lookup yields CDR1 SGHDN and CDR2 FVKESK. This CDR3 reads CASSPRGLAGNTGELFF. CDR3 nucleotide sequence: TGTGCCAGCAGCCCACGTGGGCTAGCGGGAAACACCGGGGAGCTGTTTTTT.